This T cell receptor (beta chain) appears in the sequencing data of a study of cytomegalovirus exposure and HLA in healthy donors. CDR1 is SQVTM and CDR2 is ANQGSEA in the germline V gene. The V end lost 7 bases, the J end lost 3 bases, and 15 bases lay between the germline ends. There are 13 residues in the CDR3. Points on this clone: What it recognizes is unknown.

General study results and limits: Researchers reported in a later analysis that a missense DCLRE1C variant was tied to TCR beta V- and J-gene trimming. In an earlier analysis, most TCR beta V segments were productive about 87% or about 30% of the time. Across donors, sequencing depth was assumed by presence/absence analyses to be roughly uniform.

PCR employed 60 Vbeta and 13 Jbeta primers. Measured with immunoSEQ multiplex PCR; TCRdb has only the in-frame clones, and not every one. Here the sample spans around 160,000 clones, roughly four fifths being singletons. The chain has TRBV29-1 and TRBJ1-2, with D uncertain. The sequencing input was PBMCs. This TCR came from a man aged 45-60 years in good health and CMV-seropositive. The CDR3 DNA sequence: TGCAGCGCCCGAGGAGGGTCGGACTATGGCTACACCTTC. This gives the protein CSARGGSDYGYTF.